The 24 T cell receptor beta chains listed next were all sequenced from one sample in a study of blood T cell repertoires in COVID-19 (dated by TCRdb to 2018 to 2020). Library generation was performed with the immunoSEQ multiplex PCR assay. As stored in TCRdb, this immuneACCESS dataset retains in-frame rearrangements with V and J assigned. A fraction of the clones does not appear; measured against another copy, unresolved V genes explain less than half of the discrepancy, and the remainder lacks a known reason. The sample profile shows some 100,000 clones; roughly 88% of them were found once. The ten largest clones add up to around 5% of the sample. The sequencing input was peripheral blood. These receptors originate from a human donor in a cohort sampled during active COVID-19.

This sequence joins TRBV6-6 and TRBJ2-7; D might be TRBD1 (7 bases). The V gene lost 8 bases and the J gene lost 9 bases, with 14 bases spanning the gap. CDR3 length: 11 residues. Germline-derived CDR1 and CDR2 are MNHNY and SVGAGI (reference sequence). CDR3 in amino acids: CASRRQGGQYF. The CDR3, as DNA: TGTGCCAGCCGACGACAGGGAGGGCAGTACTTC.

The gene calls are TRBV3-1 (or the pseudogene TRBV3-2) and TRBJ1-1; TRBD1 might be the D (6 bases). The CDR3 has 16 amino acids. The V and J ends lost 0 bases and 6 bases respectively, with 17 bases between them. CDR1 and CDR2 (germline): LGHDT, YNNKEL (reference sequence). The CDR3, as DNA: TGTGCCAGCAGCCAAGAAAGGCTCCACAGGGCCCCTGAAGCTTTCTTT. Translating it yields CASSQERLHRAPEAFF.

CDR3 region: CASSPGRGPYEQYF. DNA of the CDR3: TGTGCCAGCTCACCGGGGAGGGGTCCCTACGAGCAGTACTTC. The chain joins TRBV18 to TRBJ2-7; TRBD2 agrees at 7 bases. The CDR3 has 14 residues. V was clipped by 3 bases and J by 2 bases; unmatched bases: 4. The V gene's germline CDR1 is KGHSH and CDR2 LQKENI.

The chain has TRBV19 and TRBJ2-3; weak D call: TRBD1 (5 bases). V was pared by 3 bases and J by 0 bases, with 10 bases between. CDR3 size: 15 residues. Germline lookup yields CDR1 LNHDA and CDR2 SQIVND (reference sequence). The chain's CDR3 is CASSILGASTDTQYF. CDR3 nucleotide sequence: TGTGCCAGTAGTATTTTAGGGGCGAGCACAGATACGCAGTATTTT.

The chain couples TRBV16 to TRBJ1-5; the match to TRBD1 covers 7 bases. V was pared by 0 bases and J by 2 bases, with 7 bases of the junction left unmatched. Germline CDR1 and CDR2: KGHSY and FQNENV. The CDR3 totals 17 residues. The CDR3 protein is CASSQSPGGRGNQPQHF. CDR3 nucleotides: TGTGCCAGCAGCCAATCCCCAGGGGGTCGGGGCAATCAGCCCCAGCATTTT.

This sequence joins TRBV12-5 and TRBJ2-1; the match to TRBD1 covers 7 bases. Germline trimming cut 9 bases from V and 4 bases from J; bases unmatched to any gene: 6. CDR3 size: 13 residues. Germline V CDR1 and CDR2: LGHNT, FRNRAP. CDR3 bases: TGTGCTAGCGGACAGGATGAATACAATGAGCAGTTCTTC. Translated, it gives CASGQDEYNEQFF.

The CDR3 spells CASSQDGERQETQYF. For the CDR3, the DNA is TGTGCCAGCAGCCAAGACGGTGAGCGCCAAGAGACCCAGTACTTC. This chain links TRBV3-1 (or the pseudogene TRBV3-2) with TRBJ2-5; no clear D. This CDR3 contains 15 residues. Trimming took 0 bases from V and 1 from J, leaving 9 bases between them. Per the germline V gene, CDR1 is LGHDT and CDR2 is YNNKEL (reference sequence).

The rearrangement uses TRBV5-1 and TRBJ1-2, with D perhaps TRBD1 (5 bases). This CDR3 is built from 16 residues. Between the trimmed V and J ends, which lost 0 bases and 6 bases, there was a span of 18 bases. Germline values: CDR1 SGHRS, CDR2 YFSETQ. DNA for the CDR3: TGCGCCAGCAGCTTGGATATCGGGGGTGGGATCAATGGCTACACCTTC. Translating gives CASSLDIGGGINGYTF.

V usage is TRBV3-1 (or the pseudogene TRBV3-2) and J usage is TRBJ1-6; possibly TRBD1 for D (5 bases). This CDR3 comprises 19 residues. Trimming pared 0 bases from V and 0 bases from J, leaving 15 bases between. Germline assignment: CDR1 LGHDT and CDR2 YNNKEL (reference sequence). The CDR3 is CASSQDLQGTSSYNSPLHF. CDR3 DNA: TGTGCCAGCAGCCAAGATCTTCAGGGTACGAGCTCCTATAATTCACCCCTCCACTTT.

The CDR3 bases are TGTGCCAGCAGCCAAGAGCGGACAGGGCTTGAAGCTTTCTTT. Encoded protein: CASSQERTGLEAFF. V usage is TRBV14 and J usage is TRBJ1-1; 8 bases line up with TRBD1. The ends lost 0 bases at V and 7 bases at J; junction bases unmatched: 4. Germline-derived CDR1 and CDR2 are SGHDN and FVKESK. The CDR3 is 14 amino acids.

In this sample, this clone turned up once. The genes are TRBV28 and TRBJ2-7; weak D call: TRBD2 (7 bases). CDR1 MDHEN and CDR2 SYDVKM come from the germline V gene. Trimming shortened V by 3 bases and J by 4 bases, and 16 bases separated the two germline ends. The CDR3 runs to 15 residues. Here the CDR3 reads CASSLIGGGPYEQYF. The CDR3 region has the DNA TGTGCCAGCAGTTTGATAGGGGGAGGGCCTTACGAGCAGTACTTC.

By share of the sample, this clone is medium-sized. J is TRBJ2-5 and V is TRBV5-8, with 11 bases matching TRBD1. Germline V CDR1 and CDR2: SGHTS, YDEGEE. The V segment lost 3 bases and the J segment 5 bases; nucleotides outside the gene matches: 9. There are 16 residues in the CDR3. This CDR3 reads CASSSGGQGAGETQYF. The CDR3 DNA reads as TGTGCCAGCAGCTCTGGCGGACAGGGGGCAGGGGAGACCCAGTACTTC.

This clone showed up just once. The chain is built from TRBV5-6 and TRBJ2-3; 7 bases map to TRBD1. Germline V gene sequence: CDR1 SGHDT, CDR2 YYEEEE. The CDR3 is 16 amino acids. The trim removed 4 bases at V and 6 bases at J, leaving 14 bases unmatched. CDR3 loop: CASSAGTESDQDTQYF. In nucleotides, the CDR3 is TGTGCCAGCAGCGCCGGGACAGAGTCGGATCAGGATACGCAGTATTTT.

The rearrangement links TRBV3-1 (or the pseudogene TRBV3-2) to TRBJ2-5; the match to TRBD2 covers 9 bases. CDR1 is LGHDT, CDR2 YNNKEL, per germline (reference sequence). Trimming at V came to 0 bases and at J to 2 bases, leaving 13 bases not matched to a gene. This CDR3 is 19 amino acids long. The CDR3, as DNA: TGTGCCAGCAGCCAAGATGGTAGCGGGAGCGTATACCCTCAAGAGACCCAGTACTTC. Protein sequence: CASSQDGSGSVYPQETQYF.

This clone has a single count. The J gene is TRBJ1-4, the V gene TRBV28; tentative D call: TRBD1 (5 bases). The germline V gene has CDR1 MDHEN and CDR2 SYDVKM. This CDR3 contains 16 residues. With 5 bases removed from V and 8 bases from J, the gap between germline ends came to 21 bases. The CDR3 DNA is TGTGCCAGCAGTCCGATGGGCCGGGGGGAGGAAGAAAAACTGTTTTTT. Protein: CASSPMGRGEEEKLFF.

This chain uses TRBV5-4 with TRBJ2-7; D unresolved. The CDR3 runs to 12 residues. Per the germline V gene, CDR1 is SGHNT and CDR2 is YYREEE (reference sequence). Trimming took 2 bases from V and 6 from J, leaving 9 bases between them. CDR3 bases: TGTGCCAGCAGCTTTCCTTCCGGCGAGCAGTACTTC. Its translation is CASSFPSGEQYF. Combining the CDR3 with reference TRBV5-4 and TRBJ2-7 gives the whole variable domain ETGVTQSPTHLIKTRGQQVTLRCSSQSGHNTVSWYQQALGQGPQFIFQYYREEENGRGNFPPRFSGLQFPNYSSELNVNALELDDSALYLCASSFPSGEQYFGPGTRLTVT.

CDR3 region: CASSRVSGSGYNEQFF. CDR3 DNA: TGTGCCAGCAGTCGGGTTAGCGGGAGTGGCTACAATGAGCAGTTCTTC. The V gene is TRBV6-4, the J gene TRBJ2-1; 9 nucleotides align to TRBD2. The ends lost 5 bases at V and 3 bases at J; junction bases unmatched: 8. Germline-derived CDR1 and CDR2 are MRHNA and SNTAGT. The CDR3 runs 16 residues.

The chain recombines TRBV24-1 with TRBJ2-5; D gene unclear. The germline V gene has CDR1 KGHDR and CDR2 SFDVKD. V gave up 3 bases and J gave up 2 bases, with 15 bases separating them. The CDR3 extends over 16 amino acids. The CDR3 here is CATSDPDPRLQETQYF. Written as DNA, the CDR3 is TGTGCCACCAGTGATCCCGATCCTCGACTTCAAGAGACCCAGTACTTC.

The V and J genes are TRBV2 and TRBJ2-1; D is unresolved. The germline CDR1 and CDR2 sequences are SNHLY and FYNNEI. The V and J ends lost 1 base and 4 bases respectively, with 5 bases between them. The CDR3 covers 13 residues. CDR3 bases: TGTGCCAGCAGTGAAGGACATTACAATGAGCAGTTCTTC. Protein: CASSEGHYNEQFF.

V usage is TRBV30 and J usage is TRBJ2-7, with 9 bases fitting TRBD2. The CDR3 is 16 residues long. Germline loops: CDR1 GTSNPN, CDR2 SVGIG (reference sequence). Germline trimming cut 0 bases from V and 9 bases from J; bases unmatched to any gene: 15. The CDR3 loop is CAWSVLAGPSTSVQYF. Here the CDR3 DNA reads TGTGCCTGGAGTGTCCTAGCGGGACCATCCACCTCCGTGCAGTACTTC.

This chain links TRBV6-4 with TRBJ2-2; a weak D match, TRBD2 (6 bases). In germline, CDR1 is MRHNA, CDR2 SNTAGT. Between the trimmed V and J ends, which lost 5 bases and 7 bases, there was a span of 20 bases. The CDR3 extends over 16 amino acids. The CDR3 reads CASSSRDGSNIGELFF. CDR3 DNA sequence: TGTGCCAGCAGTTCCCGGGACGGGAGTAATATCGGGGAGCTGTTTTTT.

The J gene is TRBJ1-1, the V gene TRBV12-3 or TRBV12-4; 7 positions match TRBD1. The CDR3 spans 13 residues. J was trimmed by 6 bases and V by 5 bases; bases with no gene match: 6. CDR3 sequence: CASSVRQGSEAFF. The CDR3, as DNA: TGTGCCAGCAGTGTACGACAGGGTTCTGAAGCTTTCTTT.

This chain links TRBV12-3 or TRBV12-4 with TRBJ2-4, with 7 bases lining up with TRBD2. V lost 4 bases to trimming and J lost 8 bases; unmatched junction nucleotides: 2. The CDR3 totals 12 residues. The CDR3 DNA sequence: TGTGCCAGCAGTTGGGAGGGAGACATTCAGTACTTC. It translates to CASSWEGDIQYF.

CDR3 DNA: TGCAGCGTTTCGAGCGGGAGGGCCGTGGATACGCAGTATTTT. This gives the protein CSVSSGRAVDTQYF. The genes are TRBV29-1 and TRBJ2-3; 10 positions agree with TRBD2. CDR3 size: 14 residues. V gave up 5 bases and J gave up 6 bases; unmatched junction bases: 8. The germline V gene encodes CDR1 SQVTM and CDR2 ANQGSEA.